This T cell receptor (beta chain) comes out of a study of T cells in Graves' hyperthyroidism and ophthalmopathy. Overall study: Peripheral blood samples were taken at initial diagnosis, prior to any treatment.

Notes on the study in general: Researchers report that a 13 V-J model separated ophthalmopathy from stable hyperthyroidism.

RNA transcripts served as the template for amplifying TCR beta CDR3 regions. The HTBI set primed first-round TCR CDR3 RT-PCR. MiXCR, applied by TCRdb to the multiplex PCR reads, yields one record per CDR3 protein. The profile shows about 640,000 distinct CDR3 sequences, about 15% of them singletons. This clonotype was counted ten times or more. Its antigen is undetermined. Active moderate-to-severe ophthalmopathy, Clinical Activity Score at least 3, NOSPECS at least 4, under 3 months' duration. Criteria for exclusion of patients were uncontrolled infection, other autoimmune disease, pregnancy or lactation. Germline V gives CDR1 SNHLY, CDR2 FYNNEI. With 4 bases removed from V and 7 bases from J, the gap between germline ends came to 13 bases. The CDR3 has 13 amino acids.

Sequencing input: blood. The chain uses TRBV2 and TRBJ1-2, with a weak D call TRBD1 (5 bases). This TCR came from a woman aged 45-65 years with Graves' ophthalmopathy. In nucleotides, the CDR3 is TGTGCCAGCAGTGTCTTGGGTGGGACTGGCTACACCTTC. It encodes CASSVLGGTGYTF.